The text below deals with one TCR beta chain. This sample was taken from a study of blood T cell repertoires in COVID-19. Looking at the study overall: Whether acute or convalescent, the COVID-19 samples came from the United States, Italy and Spain. T cells, B-cell-depleted T cells, or PBMCs provided the cDNA or gDNA that served as material.

Authors' processing steps: Reference gene primer amplification yielded estimated nucleated cell counts. Produced via immunoSEQ multiplex PCR; TCRdb's table is partial and in-frame only. That table supplies the V and J calls and clone size; D and trimming were determined from the DNA. The table includes under 65,000 clones, 75% to 95% detected once. Germline CDR1 is SGHRS and CDR2 is YFSETQ. The CDR3 spans 14 residues. J lost 3 bases, V lost 2 bases, and 4 bases had no gene match. What was sequenced was peripheral blood. The origin of this receptor is a woman over 75 with active COVID-19. The rearrangement links TRBV5-1 to TRBJ2-5; 7 nucleotides line up with TRBD1. The CDR3 DNA is TGCGCCAGCAGCTTCGGGACAGCGAAAGAGACCCAGTACTTC. Translating gives CASSFGTAKETQYF.